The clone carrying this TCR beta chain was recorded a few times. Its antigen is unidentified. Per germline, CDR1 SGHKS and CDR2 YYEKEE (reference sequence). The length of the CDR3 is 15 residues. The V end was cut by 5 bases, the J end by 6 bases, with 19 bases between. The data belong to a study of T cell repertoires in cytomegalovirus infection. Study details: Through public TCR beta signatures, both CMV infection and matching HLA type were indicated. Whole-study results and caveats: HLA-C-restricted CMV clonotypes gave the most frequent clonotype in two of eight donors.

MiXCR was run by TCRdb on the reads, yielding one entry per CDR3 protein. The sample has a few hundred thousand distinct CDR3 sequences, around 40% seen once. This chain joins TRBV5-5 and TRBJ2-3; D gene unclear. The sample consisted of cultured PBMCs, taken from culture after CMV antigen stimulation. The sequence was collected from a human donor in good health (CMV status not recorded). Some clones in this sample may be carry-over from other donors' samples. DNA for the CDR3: TGTGCCAGCAGACTTCGGCCGACCCGCCCGGATACGCAGTATTTT. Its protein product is CASRLRPTRPDTQYF.